The T cell receptor beta chain described here comes from a study of neurological immune-mediated disorders. This clonotype was counted ten times or more. What it recognizes is unknown. General study results and limits: One cluster of related CDR3 sequences contained, by phylogenetic grouping, the repertoires of 18 of 34 multiple sclerosis patients and formed a possible signature.

Trimming left V 1 base short and J 1 base short, with 9 bases between. Germline lookup yields CDR1 KGHDR and CDR2 SFDVKD. The CDR3 runs 16 residues. Each CDR3 protein is one row after TCRdb ran MiXCR on the 5' RACE reads. The sample holds tens of thousands of distinct CDR3 sequences, more than 3.5% seen once. The sample taken for sequencing was PBMCs. This sequence was found in a man aged 45-65 years with multiple sclerosis. The chain combines TRBV24-1 with TRBJ2-2, with D possibly matching TRBD1 (6 bases). As DNA, the CDR3 is TGTGCCACCAGTGATTTCCTCAGGGGGAACACCGGGGAGCTGTTTTTT. Encoded protein: CATSDFLRGNTGELFF.